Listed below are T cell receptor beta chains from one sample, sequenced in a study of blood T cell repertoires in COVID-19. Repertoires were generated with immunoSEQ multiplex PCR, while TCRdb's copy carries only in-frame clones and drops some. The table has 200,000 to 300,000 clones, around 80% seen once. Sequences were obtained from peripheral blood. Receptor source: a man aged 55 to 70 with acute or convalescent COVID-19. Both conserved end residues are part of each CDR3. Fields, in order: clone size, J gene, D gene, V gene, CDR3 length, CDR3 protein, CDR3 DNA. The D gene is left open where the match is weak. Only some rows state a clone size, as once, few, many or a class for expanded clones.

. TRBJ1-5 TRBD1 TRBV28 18 CASSSPGQGLYSNQPQHF TGTGCCAGCAGTTCACCGGGACAGGGGCTCTATAGCAATCAGCCCCAGCATTTT
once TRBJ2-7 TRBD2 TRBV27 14 CASRMTSGPYEQYF TGTGCCAGCAGAATGACTAGCGGGCCTTACGAGCAGTACTTC
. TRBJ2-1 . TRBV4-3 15 CASSQGRSVYNEQFF TGCGCCAGCAGCCAAGGACGCAGCGTATACAATGAGCAGTTCTTC
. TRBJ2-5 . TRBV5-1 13 CASSFERWQTQYF TGCGCCAGCAGCTTTGAGCGATGGCAGACCCAGTACTTC
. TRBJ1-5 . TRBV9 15 CASSATGSVNQPQHF TGTGCCAGCAGCGCCACGGGAAGCGTCAATCAGCCCCAGCATTTT
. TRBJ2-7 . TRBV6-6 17 CASSPYFVGRATYEQYF TGTGCCAGCAGTCCATATTTCGTGGGCAGGGCCACCTACGAGCAGTACTTC
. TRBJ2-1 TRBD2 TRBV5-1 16 CASSPQGLAGYNEQFF TGCGCCAGCAGCCCCCAGGGACTAGCGGGGTACAATGAGCAGTTCTTC
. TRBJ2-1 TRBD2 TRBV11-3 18 CASSLGTSGRETYKEQFF TGTGCCAGCAGCCTTGGGACTAGCGGGAGGGAGACCTATAAGGAGCAGTTCTTC
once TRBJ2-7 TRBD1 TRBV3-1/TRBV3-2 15 CASSQPGQGTYEQYF TGTGCCAGCAGCCAACCGGGACAGGGAACCTACGAGCAGTACTTC
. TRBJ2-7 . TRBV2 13 CASSESRSYEQYF TGTGCCAGCAGTGAATCGAGATCCTACGAGCAGTACTTC
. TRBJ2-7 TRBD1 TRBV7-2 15 CASSLVASGGHEQYF TGTGCCAGCAGCTTAGTGGCGTCAGGGGGCCACGAGCAGTACTTC
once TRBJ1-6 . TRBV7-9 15 CASSLVDAINSPLHF TGTGCCAGCAGCCTTGTAGATGCTATCAATTCACCCCTCCACTTT
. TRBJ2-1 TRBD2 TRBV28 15 CASSLGSGRGNEQFF TGTGCCAGCAGTTTAGGGAGCGGGAGGGGGAATGAGCAGTTCTTC
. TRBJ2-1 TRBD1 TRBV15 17 CATSREGQGNRHNEQFF TGTGCCACCAGCAGAGAGGGACAGGGGAACCGACACAATGAGCAGTTCTTC
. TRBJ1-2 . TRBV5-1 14 CASSLEGANYGYTF TGCGCCAGCAGCTTGGAAGGAGCCAACTATGGCTACACCTTC
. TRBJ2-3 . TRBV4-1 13 CASSTGVTDTQYF TGCGCCAGCTCCACGGGGGTGACAGATACGCAGTATTTT
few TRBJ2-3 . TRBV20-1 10 CRAAGDTQYF TGCAGGGCGGCCGGAGATACGCAGTATTTT
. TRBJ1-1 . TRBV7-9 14 CASRRPGSFGEAFF TGTGCCAGCAGACGACCCGGGTCCTTTGGTGAAGCTTTCTTT
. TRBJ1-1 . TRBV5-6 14 CASTLRQGRTEAFF TGTGCCAGCACTCTCCGTCAGGGTAGGACTGAAGCTTTCTTT
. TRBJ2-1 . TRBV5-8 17 CASRPDGVGSLINEQFF TGTGCCAGCAGACCCGACGGGGTAGGATCCCTTATCAATGAGCAGTTCTTC
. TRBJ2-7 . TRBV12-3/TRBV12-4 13 CASSSPLSYEQYF TGTGCCAGCAGTTCCCCCCTTTCCTACGAGCAGTACTTC
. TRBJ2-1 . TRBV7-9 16 CASSSPTGSNLNEQFF TGTGCCAGCAGCTCCCCGACGGGATCCAATTTAAATGAGCAGTTCTTC
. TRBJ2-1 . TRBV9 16 CASSVAQGPRYNEQFF TGTGCCAGCAGCGTAGCCCAGGGTCCGAGATACAATGAGCAGTTCTTC
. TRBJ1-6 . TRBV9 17 CASSVGGGGGAFSPLHF TGTGCCAGCAGCGTAGGGGGAGGGGGGGGAGCATTTTCACCCCTCCACTTT
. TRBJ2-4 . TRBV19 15 CANQPLAVAKNIQYF TGTGCCAACCAACCCCTCGCGGTGGCCAAAAACATTCAGTACTTC
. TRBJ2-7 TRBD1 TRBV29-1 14 CSVGPYGQGHEQYF TGCAGCGTTGGCCCCTACGGACAGGGCCACGAGCAGTACTTC
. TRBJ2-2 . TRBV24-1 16 CATSPGTPPNTGELFF TGTGCCACCAGCCCTGGGACACCACCGAACACCGGGGAGCTGTTTTTT
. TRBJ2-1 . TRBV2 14 CASSGLDSYNEQFF TGTGCCAGCAGCGGACTGGATTCCTACAATGAGCAGTTCTTC
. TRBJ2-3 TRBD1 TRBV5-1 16 CASSPTGAAGTDTQYF TGCGCCAGCAGCCCGACAGGGGCGGCTGGCACAGATACGCAGTATTTT
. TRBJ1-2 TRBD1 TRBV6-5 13 CATQTGGFYGYTF TGTGCCACCCAGACAGGGGGCTTCTATGGCTACACCTTC
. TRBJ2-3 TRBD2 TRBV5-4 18 CATSPGTSGGASTDTQYF TGTGCCACGTCCCCCGGGACTAGCGGGGGGGCTAGCACAGATACGCAGTATTTT
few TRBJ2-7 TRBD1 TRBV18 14 CASAPGTGGYEQYF TGTGCCAGTGCACCGGGGACAGGGGGCTACGAGCAGTACTTC
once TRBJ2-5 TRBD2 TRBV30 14 CAWRDGGARETQYF TGTGCCTGGAGGGACGGGGGGGCCCGGGAGACCCAGTACTTC
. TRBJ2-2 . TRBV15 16 CATSRDRMANTGELFF TGTGCCACCAGCAGGGACAGAATGGCGAACACCGGGGAGCTGTTTTTT
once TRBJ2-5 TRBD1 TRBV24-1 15 CATSDPPGGEETQYF TGTGCCACCAGTGACCCGCCAGGGGGAGAAGAGACCCAGTACTTC
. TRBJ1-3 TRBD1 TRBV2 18 CASSEGGGRRGMGNTIYF TGTGCCAGCAGTGAAGGAGGGGGCAGAAGGGGAATGGGAAACACCATATATTTT
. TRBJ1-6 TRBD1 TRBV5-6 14 CASSTAGTVSPLHF TGTGCCAGCAGCACGGCCGGGACAGTCTCACCCCTCCACTTT
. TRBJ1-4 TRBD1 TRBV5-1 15 CASSSGQGANEKLFF TGCGCCAGCAGCAGTGGACAGGGGGCGAATGAAAAACTGTTTTTT
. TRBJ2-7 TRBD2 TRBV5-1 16 CASSTGLAGGQEEQYF TGCGCCAGCAGCACGGGACTAGCGGGGGGGCAAGAAGAGCAGTACTTC
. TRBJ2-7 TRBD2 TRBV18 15 CASSPGLANSYEQYF TGTGCCAGCTCACCAGGACTAGCGAATTCCTACGAGCAGTACTTC
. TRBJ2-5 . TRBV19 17 CASSTPGASGSRETQYF TGTGCCAGTAGTACCCCAGGGGCTAGCGGTTCGCGGGAGACCCAGTACTTC
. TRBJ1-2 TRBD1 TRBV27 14 CASSSPWTGQGYTF TGTGCCAGCAGTTCTCCGTGGACAGGGCAGGGCTACACCTTC
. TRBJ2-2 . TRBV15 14 CATRASANTGELFF TGTGCCACCAGGGCTAGCGCGAACACCGGGGAGCTGTTTTTT
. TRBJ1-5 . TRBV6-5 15 CASSYSISGNQPQHF TGTGCCAGCAGTTACTCGATTTCAGGGAATCAGCCCCAGCATTTT
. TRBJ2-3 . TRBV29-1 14 CSVDAGRDTDTQYF TGCAGCGTTGATGCGGGACGCGACACAGATACGCAGTATTTT